This T cell receptor (beta chain) was sequenced for a study of CD8 T cells in Susac syndrome. From blood CD8+ and CD4+ T cells, TCR beta sequences were generated. Each multiple sclerosis control was a treatment-naive patient with relapsing-remitting disease that was either stable or active. Isolation of CD8+ and CD4+ T cells was performed negatively, whereas enrichment of TEMRA cells was done by FACS. The CDR3 is made up of 14 amino acids. V was clipped by 7 bases and J by 6 bases; unmatched bases: 10. Per germline, CDR1 SQVTM and CDR2 ANQGSEA. The RNA, about 0.5 to 1 ug, was put through reverse transcription using random hexamers. Multiplex PCR with immunoSEQ amplified the TCR beta CDR3 across 54 Vbeta and 13 Jbeta. TCRdb used MiXCR to reprocess the immunoSEQ multiplex PCR reads, holding one entry per CDR3 protein. The sample holds roughly 330,000 distinct CDR3 sequences, about 91% seen once.

The gene calls are TRBV29-1 and TRBJ2-1, with 9 bases lining up with TRBD2. The clonotype comes from a human donor with multiple sclerosis. The sequencing sample was made of CD4+ T cells from PBMCs. The CDR3 spells CSASSSGVFNEQFF. CDR3 sequence (DNA): TGCAGCGCCTCCTCTAGCGGGGTCTTCAATGAGCAGTTCTTC.